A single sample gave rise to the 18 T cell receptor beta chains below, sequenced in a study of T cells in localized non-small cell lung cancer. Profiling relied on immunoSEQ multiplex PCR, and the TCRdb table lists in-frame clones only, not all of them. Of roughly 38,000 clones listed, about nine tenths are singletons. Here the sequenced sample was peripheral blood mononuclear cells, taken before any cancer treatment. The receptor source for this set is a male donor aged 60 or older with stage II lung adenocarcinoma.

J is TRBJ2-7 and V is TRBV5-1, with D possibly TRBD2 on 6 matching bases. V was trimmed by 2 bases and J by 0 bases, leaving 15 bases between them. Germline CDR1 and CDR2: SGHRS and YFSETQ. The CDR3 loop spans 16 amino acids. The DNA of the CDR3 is TGCGCCAGCAGCTTTAACCCTAGCGATAGCTCCTACGAGCAGTACTTC. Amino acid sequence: CASSFNPSDSSYEQYF.

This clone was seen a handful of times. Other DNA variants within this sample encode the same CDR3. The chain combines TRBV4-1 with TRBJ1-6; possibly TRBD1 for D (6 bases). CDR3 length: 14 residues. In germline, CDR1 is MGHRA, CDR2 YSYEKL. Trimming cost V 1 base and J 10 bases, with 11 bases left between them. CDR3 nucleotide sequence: TGCGCCAGCAGCCAAGCGGGGGGCGGCTCACCCCTCCACTTT. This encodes CASSQAGGGSPLHF.

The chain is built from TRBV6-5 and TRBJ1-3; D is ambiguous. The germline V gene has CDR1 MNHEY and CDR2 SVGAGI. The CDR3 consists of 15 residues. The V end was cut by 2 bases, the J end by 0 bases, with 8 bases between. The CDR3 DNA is TGTGCCAGCAGTTACAACAGAAACTCTGGAAACACCATATATTTT. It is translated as CASSYNRNSGNTIYF.

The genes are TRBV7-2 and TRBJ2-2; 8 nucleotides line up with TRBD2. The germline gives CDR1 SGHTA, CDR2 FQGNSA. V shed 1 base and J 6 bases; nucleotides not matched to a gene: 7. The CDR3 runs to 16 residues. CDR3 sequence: CASSLVGLGGAGELFF. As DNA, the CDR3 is TGTGCCAGCAGCTTAGTGGGACTAGGGGGGGCCGGGGAGCTGTTTTTT.

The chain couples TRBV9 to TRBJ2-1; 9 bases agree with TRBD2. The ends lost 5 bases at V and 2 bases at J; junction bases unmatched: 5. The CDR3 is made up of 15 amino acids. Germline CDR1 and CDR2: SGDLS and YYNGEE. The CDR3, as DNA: TGTGCCAGCAGTTATAGCGGGAGCCCCTACAATGAGCAGTTCTTC. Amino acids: CASSYSGSPYNEQFF.

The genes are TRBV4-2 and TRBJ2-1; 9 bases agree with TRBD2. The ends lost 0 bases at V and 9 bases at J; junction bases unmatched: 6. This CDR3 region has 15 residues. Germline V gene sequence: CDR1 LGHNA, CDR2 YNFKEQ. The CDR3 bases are TGTGCCAGCAGCCAAGAACCTAGCGGGAATTCTGAGCAGTTCTTC. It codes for CASSQEPSGNSEQFF.

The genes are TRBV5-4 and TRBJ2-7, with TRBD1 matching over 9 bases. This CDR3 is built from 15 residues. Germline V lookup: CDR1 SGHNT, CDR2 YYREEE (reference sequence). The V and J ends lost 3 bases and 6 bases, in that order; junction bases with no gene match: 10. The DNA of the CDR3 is TGTGCCAGCAGCTCCACATACAGGGGGCTCGGCGAGCAGTACTTC. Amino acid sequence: CASSSTYRGLGEQYF.

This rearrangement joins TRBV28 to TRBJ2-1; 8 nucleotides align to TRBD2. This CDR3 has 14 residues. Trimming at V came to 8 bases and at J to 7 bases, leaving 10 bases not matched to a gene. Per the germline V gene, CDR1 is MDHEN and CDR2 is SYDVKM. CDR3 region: CASRDPSGRNEQFF. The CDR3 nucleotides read TGTGCCAGCCGAGACCCGAGCGGGAGAAATGAGCAGTTCTTC.

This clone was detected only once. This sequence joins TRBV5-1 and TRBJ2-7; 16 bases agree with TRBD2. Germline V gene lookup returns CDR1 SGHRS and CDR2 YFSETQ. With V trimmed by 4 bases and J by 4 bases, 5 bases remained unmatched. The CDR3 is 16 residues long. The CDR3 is CASSPGLAGGWYEQYF. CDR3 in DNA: TGCGCCAGCAGCCCGGGACTAGCGGGAGGGTGGTACGAGCAGTACTTC. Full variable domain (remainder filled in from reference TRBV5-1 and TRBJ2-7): KAGVTQTPRYLIKTRGQQVTLSCSPISGHRSVSWYQQTPGQGLQFLFEYFSETQRNKGNFPGRFSGRQFSNSRSEMNVSTLELGDSALYLCASSPGLAGGWYEQYFGPGTRLTVT.

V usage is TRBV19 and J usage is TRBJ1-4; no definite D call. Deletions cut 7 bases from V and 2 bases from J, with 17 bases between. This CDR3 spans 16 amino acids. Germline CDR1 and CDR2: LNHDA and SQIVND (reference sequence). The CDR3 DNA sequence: TGTGCCAGTACGGGCGACCGGCGGTCGACTAATGAAAAACTGTTTTTT. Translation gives CASTGDRRSTNEKLFF.

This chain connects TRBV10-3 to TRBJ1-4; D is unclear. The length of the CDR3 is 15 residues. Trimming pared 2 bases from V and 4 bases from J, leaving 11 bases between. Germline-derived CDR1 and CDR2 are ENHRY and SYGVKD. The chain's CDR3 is CAISESGSSNEKLFF. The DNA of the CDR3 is TGTGCCATCAGTGAGAGTGGAAGTAGTAATGAAAAACTGTTTTTT.

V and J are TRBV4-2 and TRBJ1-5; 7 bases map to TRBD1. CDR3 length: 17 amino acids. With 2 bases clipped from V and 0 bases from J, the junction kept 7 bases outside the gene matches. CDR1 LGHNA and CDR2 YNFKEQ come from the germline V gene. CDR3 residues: CASSQTDRPYSNQPQHF. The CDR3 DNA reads TGTGCCAGCAGCCAAACGGACAGGCCCTATAGCAATCAGCCCCAGCATTTT.

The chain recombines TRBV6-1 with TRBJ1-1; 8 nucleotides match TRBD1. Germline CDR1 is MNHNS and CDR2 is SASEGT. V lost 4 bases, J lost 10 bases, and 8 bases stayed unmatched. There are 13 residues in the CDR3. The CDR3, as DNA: TGTGCCAGCAGTGTCCCGGGACAGGCGTCAGCTTTCTTT. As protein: CASSVPGQASAFF.

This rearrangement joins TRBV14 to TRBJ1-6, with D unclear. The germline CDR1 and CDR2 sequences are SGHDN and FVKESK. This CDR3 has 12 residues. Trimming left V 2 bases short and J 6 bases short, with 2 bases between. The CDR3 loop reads CASSQLNSPLHF. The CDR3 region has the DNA TGTGCCAGCAGCCAACTTAATTCACCCCTCCACTTT.

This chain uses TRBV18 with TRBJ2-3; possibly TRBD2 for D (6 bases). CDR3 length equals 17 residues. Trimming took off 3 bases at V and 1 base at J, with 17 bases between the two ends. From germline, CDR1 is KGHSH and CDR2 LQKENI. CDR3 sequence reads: CASSPIGLGGGTDTQYF. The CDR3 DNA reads TGTGCCAGCTCACCCATTGGGCTGGGGGGTGGCACAGATACGCAGTATTTT. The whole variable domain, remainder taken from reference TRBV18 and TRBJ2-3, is NAGVMQNPRHLVRRRGQEARLRCSPMKGHSHVYWYRQLPEEGLKFMVYLQKENIIDESGMPKERFSAEFPKEGPSILRIQQVVRGDSAAYFCASSPIGLGGGTDTQYFGPGTRLTVL.

CDR3 protein: CASSPRTDPREQFF. In nucleotides, the CDR3 is TGTGCCAGCTCACCGAGGACAGACCCCCGTGAGCAGTTCTTC. V usage is TRBV18 and J usage is TRBJ2-1; tentative D call: TRBD1 (6 bases). V dropped 3 bases and J dropped 9 bases, with 15 bases sitting between them. The V gene's germline CDR1 is KGHSH and CDR2 LQKENI. This CDR3 is built from 14 residues.

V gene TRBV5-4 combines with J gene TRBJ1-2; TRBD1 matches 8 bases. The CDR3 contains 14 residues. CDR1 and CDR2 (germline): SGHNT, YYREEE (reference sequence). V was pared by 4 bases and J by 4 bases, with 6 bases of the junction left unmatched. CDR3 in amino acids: CASSPPTGAYGYTF. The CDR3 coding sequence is TGTGCCAGCAGCCCCCCGACAGGGGCCTATGGCTACACCTTC.

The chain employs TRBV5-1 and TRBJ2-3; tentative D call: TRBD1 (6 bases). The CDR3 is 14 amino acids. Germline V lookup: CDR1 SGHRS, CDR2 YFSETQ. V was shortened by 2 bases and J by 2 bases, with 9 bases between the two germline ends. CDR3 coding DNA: TGCGCCAGCAGCTTCCGGGACACCACAGATACGCAGTATTTT. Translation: CASSFRDTTDTQYF.